The 15 T cell receptor beta chains below were found in one sample sequenced in a study of T cell changes during pregnancy in multiple sclerosis (dated by TCRdb to between 2017 and 2020). Receptor libraries were prepared by the immunoSEQ multiplex PCR assay. The immuneACCESS repertoire file appears here via TCRdb, limited to in-frame rearrangements. These files lack a portion of the clones; in checked studies, under half of the deficit traces to unresolved V genes, and the cause of the others is not known. Recorded for this sample are around 58,000 clones; around nine tenths of them occurred a single time. The ten largest make up about 0.85% of the sample. The starting material was peripheral blood, obtained before pregnancy. The receptors were sampled from a female donor with multiple sclerosis, enrolled in a pregnancy study.

V is TRBV7-2 and J is TRBJ2-7, with 8 bases aligning to TRBD1. The CDR3 extends over 14 amino acids. CDR1 and CDR2 (germline): SGHTA, FQGNSA. After removal of 3 bases from V and 3 bases from J, the junction contained 4 bases not matched to a gene. The CDR3, as DNA: TGTGCCAGCAGCTTCCGGGACAGGTACTACGAGCAGTACTTC. Its protein is CASSFRDRYYEQYF.

The J gene is TRBJ1-1, the V gene TRBV5-4; TRBD1 is a possible D gene (6 bases). CDR3 length: 13 amino acids. The germline V gene encodes CDR1 SGHNT and CDR2 YYREEE (reference sequence). V dropped 3 bases and J dropped 8 bases, with 14 bases sitting between them. CDR3 sequence: CASSYNLQGEAFF. The CDR3 bases are TGTGCCAGCAGCTATAATTTACAGGGAGAAGCTTTCTTT.

This chain joins TRBV27 and TRBJ2-7, with D perhaps TRBD1 (6 bases). V lost 5 bases and J lost 3, with 17 bases in between. The CDR3 has 15 amino acids. CDR1 and CDR2 (germline): MNHEY, SMNVEV (reference sequence). DNA of the CDR3: TGTGCCAGCAGTCCGATCCCCAGGGGAGACTACGAGCAGTACTTC. Translation: CASSPIPRGDYEQYF.

The CDR3 coding sequence is TGCAGCGCCGACCGGGGTATCTATGGCTACACCTTC. Translating gives CSADRGIYGYTF. The J gene is TRBJ1-2, the V gene TRBV29-1; the D is unclear. CDR3 size: 12 residues. Trimming left V 7 bases short and J 4 bases short, with 13 bases between. CDR1 SQVTM and CDR2 ANQGSEA come from the germline V gene.

The CDR3 bases are TGTGCCAGCAGCTCCGAACCGGGACTGCACACAGATACGCAGTATTTT. Amino acid sequence: CASSSEPGLHTDTQYF. V gene TRBV7-2 combines with J gene TRBJ2-3; perhaps TRBD2 as D (6 bases). V dropped 4 bases and J dropped 2 bases, with 16 bases sitting between them. Germline V CDR1 and CDR2: SGHTA, FQGNSA. The CDR3 is 16 amino acids.

The chain has TRBV7-2 and TRBJ2-7; no clear D gene. CDR3 length: 16 amino acids. Germline assignment: CDR1 SGHTA and CDR2 FQGNSA. Trimming cost V 0 bases and J 4 bases, with 16 bases left between them. Here the CDR3 reads CASSLASAPDLYEQYF. CDR3 in DNA: TGTGCCAGCAGCTTAGCATCTGCTCCAGACTTGTACGAGCAGTACTTC.

This chain joins TRBV4-3 and TRBJ1-3; weak D call: TRBD1 (5 bases). V lost 5 bases, J lost 3 bases, and 8 bases lay in between. The CDR3 is 13 amino acids. Germline V CDR1 and CDR2: LGHNA, YSLEER. Here the CDR3 DNA reads TGCGCCAGCAGCTACCAGGGTGGAAACACCATATATTTT. This translates into CASSYQGGNTIYF.

The gene calls are TRBV5-4 and TRBJ2-1; D uncertain. This CDR3 spans 13 amino acids. Trimming cost V 5 bases and J 3 bases, with 9 bases left between them. Germline assignment: CDR1 SGHNT and CDR2 YYREEE (reference sequence). CDR3 region: CASSVPVYNEQFF. As DNA, the CDR3 is TGTGCCAGCAGTGTACCGGTCTACAATGAGCAGTTCTTC.

This chain uses TRBV18 with TRBJ2-7; D uncertain. This CDR3 contains 14 residues. Trimming took 3 bases from V and 5 from J, leaving 14 bases between them. Germline CDR1 KGHSH, CDR2 LQKENI. This CDR3 reads CASSPYSAGNEQYF. The CDR3, as DNA: TGTGCCAGCTCACCTTACTCCGCCGGTAACGAGCAGTACTTC.

The chain is built from TRBV6-6 and TRBJ1-1; 8 bases line up with TRBD1. The junction had 9 bases not matched to a gene; V was cut back by 6 bases and J by 3 bases. Looked up from germline, CDR1 is MNHNY and CDR2 is SVGAGI (reference sequence). The CDR3 consists of 15 residues. The CDR3 sequence is CASRDRGGGDTEAFF. CDR3 DNA sequence: TGTGCCAGCAGAGACAGGGGAGGTGGGGACACTGAAGCTTTCTTT.

The V call is TRBV10-3, the J call TRBJ1-5; D is undetermined. The CDR3 contains 15 residues. Per the germline V gene, CDR1 is ENHRY and CDR2 is SYGVKD. The V end was cut by 10 bases, the J end by 1 base, with 17 bases between. The CDR3 bases are TGTGCCAGCACCCCGGGAGAGCGGAGCAATCAGCCCCAGCATTTT. The encoded protein is CASTPGERSNQPQHF.

The sample holds a few counts of this clone. This rearrangement joins TRBV19 to TRBJ1-5; no firm D call. V lost 2 bases and J lost 6, with 8 bases in between. Germline V lookup: CDR1 LNHDA, CDR2 SQIVND (reference sequence). CDR3 length equals 13 residues. The CDR3: CASSITLAQPQHF. The CDR3 region has the DNA TGTGCCAGTAGTATAACCTTGGCTCAGCCCCAGCATTTT.

This rearrangement joins TRBV19 to TRBJ1-5; maybe TRBD1 (5 bases). V gave up 8 bases and J gave up 1 base, with 15 bases separating them. Germline V gives CDR1 LNHDA, CDR2 SQIVND (reference sequence). The CDR3 length is 15 residues. CDR3 sequence (DNA): TGTGCCAGTGGTAAGGTCCCAGGGAGCAATCAGCCCCAGCATTTT. Amino acid sequence: CASGKVPGSNQPQHF.

This sequence joins TRBV4-2 and TRBJ2-7, with 8 bases aligning to TRBD2. Looked up from germline, CDR1 is LGHNA and CDR2 is YNFKEQ. V lost 5 bases, J lost 3 bases, and 12 bases stayed unmatched. This CDR3 contains 16 residues. CDR3 DNA: TGTGCCAGCAGCGAGTGGGGGGCGGGGGGAAACTACGAGCAGTACTTC. Protein: CASSEWGAGGNYEQYF.

The V call is TRBV6-6, the J call TRBJ1-1, with D hard to call. Looked up from germline, CDR1 is MNHNY and CDR2 is SVGAGI (reference sequence). Trimming shortened V by 2 bases and J by 5 bases, and 3 bases separated the two germline ends. The CDR3 sequence is 11 residues long. In DNA form, the CDR3 reads TGTGCCAGCAGTTACCGGACTGAAGCTTTCTTT. The encoded protein is CASSYRTEAFF.